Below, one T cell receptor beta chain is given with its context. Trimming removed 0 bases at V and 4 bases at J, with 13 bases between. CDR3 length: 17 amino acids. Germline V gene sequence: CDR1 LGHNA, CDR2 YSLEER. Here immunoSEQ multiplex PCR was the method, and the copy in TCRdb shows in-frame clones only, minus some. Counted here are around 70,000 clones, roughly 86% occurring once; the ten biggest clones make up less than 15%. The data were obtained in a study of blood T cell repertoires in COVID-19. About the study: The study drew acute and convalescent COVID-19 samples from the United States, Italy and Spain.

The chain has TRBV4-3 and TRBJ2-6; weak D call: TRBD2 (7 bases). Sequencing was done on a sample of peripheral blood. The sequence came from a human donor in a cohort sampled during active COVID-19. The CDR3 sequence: CASSQDFGGPGANVLTF. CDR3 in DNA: TGCGCCAGCAGCCAAGATTTCGGGGGGCCAGGGGCCAACGTCCTGACTTTC.